A single T cell receptor beta chain is shown here with its context. This clone has just one count. The clone's antigen remains unknown. No quality values exist for individual bases; no much larger clone is one base distant. This sample is drawn from a study of tumor-infiltrating lymphocytes in localized non-small cell lung cancer (dated by TCRdb to the early 2020s). Concerning the study at large: Several histologies were represented in the cohort, which also included both smokers and never-smokers as well as patients whose samples were collected after neoadjuvant chemotherapy. From each patient came resected tumor tissue plus uninvolved lung tissue from that same patient, and the uninvolved lung tissue was described as non-adjacent to the tumor. Alongside flow cytometry, multiplex immunofluorescence, RNA-seq, exome sequencing and proteomics, TCR sequencing was applied to the same patients as one of several integrated assays. In total, the ICON cohort consisted of approximately 140 surgical patients with localized non-small cell lung cancer who had their tumors resected. A total of under 65 patients were part of the paired comparison of immunoSEQ T-cell fraction between tumor and uninvolved lung. Overall results and qualifications from the work: TCR-derived T-cell fraction did not differ between the flow cytometry-defined immunotypes IM1 (good prognosis) and IM2 (poor prognosis). Different pieces of the same tissue were used for different assays, so technical variation could not be separated from intratumor heterogeneity. Consistent with immunofluorescence CD3 counts, TCRbeta sequencing supported greater T cell infiltration in tumors than in uninvolved lung tissue. Since assay coverage differed from patient to patient depending on how much tissue was available, TCR sequencing was done for only a subset of the cohort. No association of tumor T-cell fraction from TCR sequencing with recurrence-free survival was found (p = 0.61).

The CDR3, cysteine through phenylalanine, is 17 amino acids long. Kept here is only the CDR3 DNA, which spans 51 bases and is read in frame from base 1. The germline V gene (reference sequence) specifies LNHDA as CDR1 and SQIVND as CDR2. Trimming removed 5 bases from V and 0 bases from J, leaving 17 bases between the germline ends. TCR sequencing with the immunoSEQ assay provided the T-cell fraction in tumor and uninvolved lung tissue. In the source study's methods: In the survival analysis, patients were divided into a high T-cell fraction group (upper tertile) and a low T-cell fraction group (lower two tertiles), and the two groups were compared using a log-rank test. A signed-rank test was used to test differences in T-cell fraction between paired tumor and uninvolved lung samples. Drawn from immuneACCESS, this table holds only the in-frame rearrangements with V and J called that TCRdb kept. Clones are partly lost; checked studies trace under half to an unresolved V gene and leave the rest unexplained. D and trimming were read from the DNA, whereas the V and J calls and clone size are those reported in that table. This sample lists 13,000 to 15,000 clones; about four fifths were detected once. Together, the top ten hold around 2.6% of the sample.

ICON enrollment began in early 2016, and the last patient was enrolled in September 2018. A subcohort of approximately 76 patients provided fresh tumor and matched uninvolved tissue for in-depth immune analyses, with TCR sequencing among those analyses. DNA for TCR sequencing was isolated from bulk tissue, and no cell sorting was done. The sequence was obtained from a human donor with non-small cell lung cancer. The sequencing sample was made of lung tumor tissue. The chain is assembled from TRBV19 and TRBJ1-5, and perhaps TRBD1 as D gene, on 6 matching bases. The CDR3 sequence is CASSQKAGDYSNQPQHF. The bases are TGTGCCAGTAGTCAAAAGGCAGGGGACTATAGCAATCAGCCCCAGCATTTT.